This TCR beta chain was identified in a study of OX40 agonist ivuxolimab in advanced cancers. For the study at large: Patients in the trial were receiving intravenous ivuxolimab every 2 weeks, at doses of 0.01 to 10 mg/kg. Hepatocellular carcinoma, melanoma, renal cell or head and neck cancer affected the dose-escalation patients.

The assay was immunoSEQ multiplex PCR, and TCRdb's table has in-frame clones only and misses some. The sample includes tens of thousands of clones, about 85% of them seen just once. This CDR3 spans 15 amino acids. From germline, CDR1 is LNHDA and CDR2 SQIVND (reference sequence). V lost 1 base to trimming and J lost 3 bases, with 13 bases between them. This rearrangement joins TRBV19 to TRBJ2-7, with D maybe TRBD2 (5 bases). The sequences come from CD4+ or CD8+ T cells sorted from blood, collected in a trial of the OX40 agonist ivuxolimab. The receptor was derived from an adult with an advanced solid tumor such as melanoma, head and neck, liver or kidney cancer. The CDR3 region has the DNA TGTGCCAGTAGTATAGTCGGGGAAGCAGACTACGAGCAGTACTTC. Amino acid sequence: CASSIVGEADYEQYF.